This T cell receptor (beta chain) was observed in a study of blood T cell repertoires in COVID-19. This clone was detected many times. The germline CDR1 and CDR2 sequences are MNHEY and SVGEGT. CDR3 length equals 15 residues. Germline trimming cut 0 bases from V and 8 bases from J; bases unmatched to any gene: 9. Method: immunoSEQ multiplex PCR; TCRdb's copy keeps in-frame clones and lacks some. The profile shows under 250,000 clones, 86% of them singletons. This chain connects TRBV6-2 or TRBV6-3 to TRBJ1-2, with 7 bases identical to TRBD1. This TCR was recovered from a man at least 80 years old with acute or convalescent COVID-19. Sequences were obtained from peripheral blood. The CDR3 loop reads CASSYSERQGDGYTF. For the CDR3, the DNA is TGTGCCAGCAGTTACTCGGAACGACAGGGCGACGGCTACACCTTC.